Sequencing of this TCR beta chain was carried out in a study of spatial heterogeneity in lung cancer. Per germline, CDR1 MDHEN and CDR2 SYDVKM. After removal of 2 bases from V and 2 bases from J, the junction contained 0 bases not matched to a gene. This CDR3 has 14 amino acids. There are many counts of this clonotype. Each CDR3 protein gets one entry after TCRdb re-called the 5' RACE reads with MiXCR. The sample contains approximately 66,000 distinct CDR3 sequences, approximately 6.3% of which appear only once. Time point given: sample taken at primary tumor resection. Sequenced material: PBMCs, taken at surgery. This chain joins TRBV28 and TRBJ2-1; 7 bases agree with TRBD2. The sequence came from a female donor with early-stage non-small cell lung cancer. In DNA, the CDR3 is TGTGCCAGCAGTTTAAGCGGGACCTACAATGAGCAGTTCTTC. Its translation: CASSLSGTYNEQFF.